A selection of T cell receptor beta chains follows, all from one sample in a study of blood T cell repertoires in COVID-19. The assay was immunoSEQ multiplex PCR, and TCRdb's table has in-frame clones only and misses some. The repertoire has fewer than 150,000 clones, approximately 80% of them found once; the top ten carry approximately 6.1%. Sequencing used peripheral blood. These receptors were taken from a human donor in a cohort sampled during active COVID-19. Each CDR3 is given with its conserved first and last residue. The D gene is left open where the match is weak. Clone sizes are given selectively: once, few, many, or a class where the clone is expanded.

clone_size d_call j_call v_call cdr3_nt cdr3_aa
few TRBD2 TRBJ2-2 TRBV7-2 TGTGCCAGCAGCTTAGTAGTGGGGACTAGAGCTAGGGGGGAGCTGTTTTTT CASSLVVGTRARGELFF
- TRBD1 TRBJ2-7 TRBV15 TGTGCCACCAGCAGAGTTAGAACGACAGGGTCTTTCTCCGAGCAGTACTTC CATSRVRTTGSFSEQYF
- - TRBJ1-1 TRBV7-2 TGTGCCAGCAGCCCCCGGAGGGCGGAGGCTTTCTTT CASSPRRAEAFF
- - TRBJ2-7 TRBV9 TGTGCCAGCAGCATCGGATTGGAGGGGGCGCGAGTCGGCTACGAGCAGTACTTC CASSIGLEGARVGYEQYF
- - TRBJ1-2 TRBV19 TGTGCCAGTAACCCGTCGGGAGGGAAAAATGGCTACACCTTC CASNPSGGKNGYTF
- - TRBJ1-3 TRBV10-3 TGTGCCATCAGTGAGAGTCAGGGAATCTCTGGAAACACCATATATTTT CAISESQGISGNTIYF
- - TRBJ1-6 TRBV4-3 TGCGCCAGCAGCCCCCGCGGAGGGGCCGGGAATTCACCCCTCCACTTT CASSPRGGAGNSPLHF
- - TRBJ2-1 TRBV5-1 TGCGCCAGCAGCTATATACAGGGTTCCAATGAGCAGTTCTTC CASSYIQGSNEQFF
- - TRBJ2-2 TRBV7-2 TGTGCCAGCAGCTTAGAGGGACACCTAGGGGGGGAGCTGTTTTTT CASSLEGHLGGELFF
few TRBD2 TRBJ2-3 TRBV7-3 TGTGCCAGCAGCCTCAGCGGGGGGGCAGATACGCAGTATTTT CASSLSGGADTQYF
once - TRBJ1-5 TRBV2 TGTGCCAGCAGGGAGCAGACCCTCAATCAGCCCCAGCATTTT CASREQTLNQPQHF
- TRBD1 TRBJ2-1 TRBV19 TGTGCCAGTAGTACAACAGGGGTTTCCTACAATGAGCAGTTCTTC CASSTTGVSYNEQFF
- TRBD2 TRBJ2-1 TRBV5-8 TGTGCCAGCAGCTTTACGGGACTAACCTACAATGAGCAGTTCTTC CASSFTGLTYNEQFF
- - TRBJ2-1 TRBV19 TGTGCCAGTAGTATACTTGGGGGCCTGAGGGTTTGGGAGCAGTTCTTC CASSILGGLRVWEQFF
- TRBD2 TRBJ2-2 TRBV10-3 TGTGCCATCAGCCAGACTAGCGGGGGCCCCTATAACACCGGGGAGCTGTTTTTT CAISQTSGGPYNTGELFF
- - TRBJ2-5 TRBV20-1 TGCAGTGGGGCGAGAAAAGAGACCCAGTACTTC CSGARKETQYF
- - TRBJ1-2 TRBV3-1/TRBV3-2 TGTGCCAGCAGCCCAACAGGAGAAACGTACTATGGCTACACCTTC CASSPTGETYYGYTF